The 8 T cell receptor beta chains reported below all come from one sample, sequenced in a study of T cells in Graves' hyperthyroidism and ophthalmopathy (dated by TCRdb to about 2019). The method behind the library was multiplex PCR. Sequencing took place on an Illumina HiSeq 2000. The TCR beta CDR3 regions were amplified from RNA transcripts. For the first round of RT-PCR on the TCR CDR3, the HTBI primer set was used together with the Qiagen OneStep RT-PCR kit. Through fastp at Q25 and MiXCR, TCRdb rebuilt clones from the public reads, retaining in-frame beta chains. CDR3 protein sequences are deduplicated, and each keeps its most common genes and DNA. The sample profile shows around 580,000 distinct CDR3 sequences; roughly a sixth of them were found once. In total, the top ten clones hold approximately 20% of the sample. Source material: blood. Source of these receptors: a woman between 18 and 30 years old with Graves' hyperthyroidism.

There are many counts of this clonotype. The V and J genes are TRBV20-1 and TRBJ1-2; D gene ambiguous. CDR1 DFQATT and CDR2 SNEGSKA come from the germline V gene (reference sequence). V lost 5 bases and J lost 2, with 12 bases in between. The CDR3 is 13 amino acids. Here the CDR3 DNA reads TGCAGTGCTTGGGCAGAACGGAACTATGGCTACACCTTC. Residues: CSAWAERNYGYTF.

The chain couples TRBV4-2 to TRBJ2-7; the D is unclear. From germline, CDR1 is LGHNA and CDR2 YNFKEQ. CDR3 length: 12 amino acids. V lost 2 bases and J lost 5, with 7 bases in between. CDR3 amino acids: CASSQLENEQYF. The CDR3 bases are TGTGCCAGCAGCCAACTGGAAAACGAGCAGTACTTC.

This clonotype was seen repeatedly, ten times or more. This rearrangement joins TRBV28 to TRBJ1-5; D unclear. The length of the CDR3 is 14 residues. Trimming shortened V by 2 bases and J by 3 bases, and 8 bases separated the two germline ends. CDR1 MDHEN and CDR2 SYDVKM come from the germline V gene. The CDR3 DNA reads TGTGCCAGCAGTTTAGTACAGTCCAATCAGCCCCAGCATTTT. Residues: CASSLVQSNQPQHF.

This clonotype was observed a handful of times. The chain uses TRBV20-1 and TRBJ2-3; 9 bases are a match to TRBD2. The junction had 4 bases not matched to a gene; V was cut back by 3 bases and J by 0 bases. This CDR3 comprises 15 residues. Germline V gene lookup returns CDR1 DFQATT and CDR2 SNEGSKA (reference sequence). The CDR3 loop is CSASRAGGSTDTQYF. CDR3 DNA sequence: TGCAGTGCTAGCAGAGCGGGAGGAAGCACAGATACGCAGTATTTT.

This clonotype was seen more than once but under ten times. The V call is TRBV9, the J call TRBJ2-3; D is perhaps TRBD2 (6 bases). Germline CDR1 SGDLS, CDR2 YYNGEE. The CDR3 spans 14 residues. The ends were cut back, 3 bases at V and 10 bases at J, with 18 bases in the middle. For the CDR3, the DNA is TGTGCCAGCAGCGGGACGACTCAACGGGGGTCGCAGTATTTT. It is translated as CASSGTTQRGSQYF.

V and J are TRBV12-3 or TRBV12-4 and TRBJ2-3; no definite D call. The CDR3 runs 12 residues. V lost 7 bases to trimming and J lost 3 bases, with 8 bases between them. The CDR3 region is CASIGRTDTQYF. CDR3 bases: TGTGCCAGCATCGGGCGTACAGATACGCAGTATTTT.

Remarks on this clonotype: The junction differs from germline at one of its ends, possibly a read error. The chain has TRBV2 and TRBJ2-7; D may match TRBD1 or TRBD2 (5 bases each). The CDR3 consists of 15 residues. CDR1 and CDR2 (germline): SNHLY, FYNNEI. The CDR3 protein is CVSSPDRRDPYEQYF. CDR3 DNA: TGTGTCAGCAGTCCAGACCGCCGGGACCCTTACGAGCAGTACTTC.

This clonotype was seen at least ten times. This sequence joins TRBV6-2 or TRBV6-3 and TRBJ1-1; tentatively, D is TRBD1 (5 bases). CDR1 and CDR2 (germline): MNHEY, SVGEGT. V lost 4 bases to trimming and J lost 1 base, with 7 bases between them. CDR3 length: 13 amino acids. CDR3 bases: TGTGCCAGCAGTTGGGACTCGAACACTGAAGCTTTCTTT. Encoded protein: CASSWDSNTEAFF.